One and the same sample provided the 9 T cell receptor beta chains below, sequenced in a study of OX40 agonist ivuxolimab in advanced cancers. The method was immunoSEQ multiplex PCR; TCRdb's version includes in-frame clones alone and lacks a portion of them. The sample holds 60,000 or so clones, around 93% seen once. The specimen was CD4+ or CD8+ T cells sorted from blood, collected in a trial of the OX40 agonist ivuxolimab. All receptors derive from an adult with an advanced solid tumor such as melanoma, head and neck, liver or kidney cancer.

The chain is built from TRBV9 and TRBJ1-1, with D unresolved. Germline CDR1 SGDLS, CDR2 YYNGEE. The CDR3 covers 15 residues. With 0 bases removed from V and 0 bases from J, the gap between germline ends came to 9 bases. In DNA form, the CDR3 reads TGTGCCAGCAGCGTAGGTTCCAGACTGAACACTGAAGCTTTCTTT. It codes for CASSVGSRLNTEAFF.

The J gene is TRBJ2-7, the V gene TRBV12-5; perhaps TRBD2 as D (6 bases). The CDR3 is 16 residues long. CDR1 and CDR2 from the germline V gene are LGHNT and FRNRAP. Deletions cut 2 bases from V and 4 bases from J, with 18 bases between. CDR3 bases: TGTGCTAGTGGTTTGAAACGGGAGATCAAAAGGTACGAGCAGTACTTC. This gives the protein CASGLKREIKRYEQYF.

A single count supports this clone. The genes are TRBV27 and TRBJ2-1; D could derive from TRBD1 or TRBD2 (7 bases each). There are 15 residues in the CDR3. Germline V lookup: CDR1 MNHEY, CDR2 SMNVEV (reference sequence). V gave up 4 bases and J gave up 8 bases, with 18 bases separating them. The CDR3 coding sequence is TGTGCCAGCAGTTCGACAGGGTACGCGGGGGATGAGCAGTTCTTC. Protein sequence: CASSSTGYAGDEQFF.

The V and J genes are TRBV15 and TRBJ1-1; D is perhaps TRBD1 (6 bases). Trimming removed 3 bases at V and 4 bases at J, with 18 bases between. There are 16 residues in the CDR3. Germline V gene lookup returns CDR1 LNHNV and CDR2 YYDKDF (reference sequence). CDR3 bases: TGTGCCACCAGCAGCGGCTTCTCGGGGGGCGGCACTGAAGCTTTCTTT. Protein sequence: CATSSGFSGGGTEAFF. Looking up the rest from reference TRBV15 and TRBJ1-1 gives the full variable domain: DAMVIQNPRYQVTQFGKPVTLSCSQTLNHNVMYWYQQKSSQAPKLLFHYYDKDFNNEADTPDNFQSRRPNTSFCFLDIRSPGLGDTAMYLCATSSGFSGGGTEAFFGQGTRLTVV.

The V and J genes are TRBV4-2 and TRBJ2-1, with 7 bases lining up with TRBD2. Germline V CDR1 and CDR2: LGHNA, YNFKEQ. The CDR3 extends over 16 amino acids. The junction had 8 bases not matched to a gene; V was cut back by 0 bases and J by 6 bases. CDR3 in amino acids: CASSQESGRAPNEQFF. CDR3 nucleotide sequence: TGTGCCAGCAGCCAAGAAAGTGGGAGGGCCCCCAATGAGCAGTTCTTC.

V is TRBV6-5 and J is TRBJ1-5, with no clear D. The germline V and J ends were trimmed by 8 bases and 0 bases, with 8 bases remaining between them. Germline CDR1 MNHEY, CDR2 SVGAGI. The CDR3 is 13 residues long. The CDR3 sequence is CASGWGSNQPQHF. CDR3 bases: TGTGCCAGCGGTTGGGGTAGCAATCAGCCCCAGCATTTT.

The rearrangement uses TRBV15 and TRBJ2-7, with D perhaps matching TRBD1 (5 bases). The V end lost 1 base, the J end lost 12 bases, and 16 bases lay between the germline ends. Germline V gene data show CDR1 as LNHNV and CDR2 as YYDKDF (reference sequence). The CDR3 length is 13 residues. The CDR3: CATSRVPDIGLYF. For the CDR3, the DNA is TGTGCCACCAGCAGAGTCCCGGACATCGGTCTGTACTTC.

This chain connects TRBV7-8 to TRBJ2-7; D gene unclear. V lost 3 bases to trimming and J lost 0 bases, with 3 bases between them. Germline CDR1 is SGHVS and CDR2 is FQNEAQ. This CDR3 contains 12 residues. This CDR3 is CASSLGSYEQYF. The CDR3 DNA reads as TGTGCCAGCAGCTTGGGCTCCTACGAGCAGTACTTC. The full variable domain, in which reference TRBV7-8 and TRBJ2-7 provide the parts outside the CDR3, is GAGVSQSPRYKVAKRGQDVALRCDPISGHVSLFWYQQALGQGPEFLTYFQNEAQLDKSGLPSDRFFAERPEGSVSTLKIQRTQQEDSAVYLCASSLGSYEQYFGPGTRLTVT.

For the CDR3, the DNA is TGTGCCAGCAAGTTCCGGACAGGGGAAAACATTCAGTACTTC. Protein sequence: CASKFRTGENIQYF. The chain carries TRBV5-6 and TRBJ2-4, with 9 nucleotides matching TRBD1. This CDR3 contains 14 residues. The ends lost 6 bases at V and 5 bases at J; junction bases unmatched: 6. Germline V gene lookup returns CDR1 SGHDT and CDR2 YYEEEE.